This TCR beta chain was sequenced during a study of shared clonotypes between healthy human individuals. Profiled with immunoSEQ multiplex PCR; TCRdb holds only in-frame clones, not every one. The sample has some 1 million clones, more than 60% seen once. The CDR3 loop spans 14 amino acids. V lost 1 base and J 2 bases, leaving 9 bases between the germline ends. In germline, CDR1 is SGHDT, CDR2 YYEEEE. This clone was recorded a few times. V and J are TRBV5-6 and TRBJ1-2; D unclear. The material sequenced was memory CD4+ T cells sorted from blood. Subset meaning: CD45RA-negative fraction. This TCR was sampled from a young man in good health. CDR3 loop: CASSLLNLNYGYTF. CDR3 DNA sequence: TGTGCCAGCAGCTTGCTCAACTTGAACTATGGCTACACCTTC.